These 19 T cell receptor beta chains were sequenced from one sample in a study of beta chain features in type 1 diabetes. Expressed TCRB transcripts were sequenced because the entire RNA isolate underwent reverse transcription. TCRdb keeps only in-frame clones here, not all; method: immunoSEQ multiplex PCR. The sample lists about 360,000 clones, over 10% occurring once. Sequenced: naive CD4+ T cells from blood. The source of these receptors is a man between 18 and 29 years old in good health.

This clone was counted between two and nine times. The rearrangement joins TRBV6-5 to TRBJ2-1; D is perhaps TRBD1 (6 bases). The germline V gene has CDR1 MNHEY and CDR2 SVGAGI. There are 13 residues in the CDR3. The V gene lost 4 bases and the J gene lost 3 bases, with 7 bases spanning the gap. CDR3 bases: TGTGCCAGCAGTTGGGACAACTACAATGAGCAGTTCTTC. Residues: CASSWDNYNEQFF.

The chain uses TRBV9 and TRBJ2-4, with 10 nucleotides matching TRBD1. J was trimmed by 7 bases and V by 2 bases; bases with no gene match: 6. Germline lookup yields CDR1 SGDLS and CDR2 YYNGEE. This CDR3 contains 15 residues. DNA of the CDR3: TGTGCCAGCAGCGTTACCGGGACAGGGGCCAACATTCAGTACTTC. Protein sequence: CASSVTGTGANIQYF.

The rearrangement uses TRBV6-5 and TRBJ2-1, with 10 bases that match TRBD1. The ends lost 3 bases at V and 4 bases at J; junction bases unmatched: 6. This CDR3 is built from 16 residues. CDR1 and CDR2 (germline): MNHEY, SVGAGI. CDR3 nucleotide sequence: TGTGCCAGCAGTTATGCGGGACAGGGGTATTACAATGAGCAGTTCTTC. This sequence encodes CASSYAGQGYYNEQFF.

The rearrangement joins TRBV2 to TRBJ1-2, with 9 bases lining up with TRBD1. CDR3 length: 13 amino acids. Germline loops: CDR1 SNHLY, CDR2 FYNNEI. The junction had 7 bases not matched to a gene; V was cut back by 6 bases and J by 8 bases. The CDR3 sequence: CASSVDRGGGYTF. The CDR3 DNA is TGTGCCAGCAGCGTGGACAGGGGAGGAGGCTACACCTTC.

The CDR3 region is CASSLGQYPDGYTF. DNA of the CDR3: TGTGCCAGCAGCCTGGGACAGTACCCTGACGGCTACACCTTC. The V call is TRBV4-2, the J call TRBJ1-2; 7 positions agree with TRBD1. Germline CDR1 is LGHNA and CDR2 is YNFKEQ. After removal of 4 bases from V and 8 bases from J, the junction contained 10 bases not matched to a gene. This CDR3 spans 14 amino acids.

V usage is TRBV10-3 and J usage is TRBJ1-2; D is uncertain. V was cut by 0 bases and J by 5 bases, with 10 bases left in between. CDR3 length equals 14 residues. Germline V gene sequence: CDR1 ENHRY, CDR2 SYGVKD. The CDR3 DNA reads as TGTGCCATCAGTGAGTCTAGGGAGGCGTATGGCTACACCTTC. Its translation is CAISESREAYGYTF.

This clone turned up a few times. Other DNA sequences from this sample encode an identical CDR3 as well. The V call is TRBV5-1, the J call TRBJ2-7; possibly TRBD2 for D (6 bases). In germline, CDR1 is SGHRS, CDR2 YFSETQ. V was cut by 2 bases and J by 2 bases, with 8 bases left in between. The CDR3 loop spans 13 amino acids. CDR3 region: CASSFGGAYEQYF. The CDR3 DNA sequence: TGCGCCAGCAGCTTTGGCGGGGCCTACGAGCAGTACTTC.

The table lists this clone with a few counts. J is TRBJ2-5 and V is TRBV11-1, with no clear D. V gave up 2 bases and J gave up 0 bases, with 7 bases separating them. CDR1 SGHAT and CDR2 FQDESV come from the germline V gene (reference sequence). The CDR3 runs to 14 residues. CDR3 amino acids: CASSLNSHQETQYF. The CDR3 nucleotides are TGTGCCAGCAGCTTAAACAGCCACCAAGAGACCCAGTACTTC.

The chain is built from TRBV4-2 and TRBJ2-7; D is unresolved. V was cut by 0 bases and J by 0 bases, with 3 bases left in between. Per germline, CDR1 LGHNA and CDR2 YNFKEQ. CDR3 length: 13 residues. The DNA for the CDR3 is TGTGCCAGCAGCCAAGAATACTCCTACGAGCAGTACTTC. This sequence encodes CASSQEYSYEQYF.

This clone was counted only a few times. The chain has TRBV4-2 and TRBJ2-6, with unresolved D. V was clipped by 7 bases and J by 0 bases, with 4 bases between them. This CDR3 is 13 amino acids long. The germline gives CDR1 LGHNA, CDR2 YNFKEQ. CDR3 sequence: CASTISGANVLTF. The CDR3 region has the DNA TGTGCCAGCACAATCTCTGGGGCCAACGTCCTGACTTTC.

The J gene is TRBJ2-1, the V gene TRBV5-1; 7 bases line up with TRBD2. With 4 bases clipped from V and 3 bases from J, the junction kept 10 bases outside the gene matches. Germline V lookup: CDR1 SGHRS, CDR2 YFSETQ. This CDR3 spans 16 amino acids. CDR3 amino acids: CASSRTLAHIYNEQFF. CDR3 in DNA: TGCGCCAGCAGCAGAACACTAGCGCATATCTACAATGAGCAGTTCTTC.

This clone was picked up a small number of times. The chain combines TRBV7-6 with TRBJ1-2; 8 positions match TRBD1. Losses at the gene ends were 5 bases for V and 8 bases for J; bases not matched to a gene: 19. Germline lookup yields CDR1 SGHVS and CDR2 FNYEAQ. The CDR3 is 17 residues long. The CDR3 DNA is TGTGCCAGCAGCCAAAGAAACCCCGAGACAGGGGTTGGGGGCTACACCTTC. This sequence encodes CASSQRNPETGVGGYTF.

V usage is TRBV30 and J usage is TRBJ2-7; maybe TRBD1 (6 bases). The CDR3 length is 13 residues. Trimming left V 3 bases short and J 3 bases short, with 12 bases between. In germline, CDR1 is GTSNPN, CDR2 SVGIG (reference sequence). The DNA of the CDR3 is TGTGCCTGGAGGGGGGCAGGGAGCTACGAGCAGTACTTC. Translating it yields CAWRGAGSYEQYF.

The V and J genes are TRBV30 and TRBJ1-2; 7 bases align to TRBD1. Germline CDR1 is GTSNPN and CDR2 is SVGIG (reference sequence). CDR3 size: 12 residues. The V gene end was trimmed by 4 bases and the J gene end by 5 bases; junction bases not matched to a gene: 4. The CDR3 loop is CAWTRQGYGYTF. The CDR3 DNA follows: TGTGCCTGGACTCGACAGGGTTATGGCTACACCTTC.

The CDR3 reads CASSVVPSGLTYNEQFF. The CDR3 DNA sequence: TGTGCCAGCAGCGTAGTTCCGAGCGGTTTGACCTACAATGAGCAGTTCTTC. This chain connects TRBV9 to TRBJ2-1; a possible D gene is TRBD2 (5 bases). The CDR3 spans 17 residues. Trimming took 0 bases from V and 2 from J, leaving 15 bases between them. CDR1 and CDR2 from the germline V gene are SGDLS and YYNGEE.

This clone has a handful of counts. The chain joins TRBV7-2 to TRBJ1-5, with D unresolved. The V gene lost 5 bases and the J gene lost 5 bases, with 13 bases spanning the gap. Germline V gene data show CDR1 as SGHTA and CDR2 as FQGNSA. This CDR3 has 14 amino acids. CDR3 in amino acids: CASSLVEGDQPQHF. The DNA for the CDR3 is TGTGCCAGCAGCCTCGTTGAGGGCGATCAGCCCCAGCATTTT.

In its sample, this clone was seen a few times. J is TRBJ1-5 and V is TRBV5-1; no definite D call. Looked up from germline, CDR1 is SGHRS and CDR2 is YFSETQ. The ends were cut back, 4 bases at V and 5 bases at J, with 13 bases in the middle. The CDR3 consists of 14 residues. The CDR3 here is CASSTVPGDQPQHF. DNA of the CDR3: TGCGCCAGCAGCACAGTGCCGGGAGATCAGCCCCAGCATTTT.

The chain has TRBV18 and TRBJ2-2; possibly TRBD1 for D (6 bases). V shed 3 bases and J shed 3 bases, with 14 bases lying between them. The germline V gene has CDR1 KGHSH and CDR2 LQKENI. The CDR3 runs to 16 residues. CDR3 nucleotides: TGTGCCAGCTCACCGGGCCGGGACACCCACACCGGGGAGCTGTTTTTT. This gives the protein CASSPGRDTHTGELFF.

This clone was observed a handful of times. J is TRBJ2-7 and V is TRBV2; the match to TRBD2 covers 7 bases. V shed 3 bases, J shed 6 bases, and the junction held 5 bases outside the gene matches. CDR1 is SNHLY and CDR2 is FYNNEI in the germline V gene. The CDR3 sequence is 13 residues long. This CDR3 reads CASSDWEGSEQYF. In DNA form, the CDR3 reads TGTGCCAGCAGTGATTGGGAGGGATCCGAGCAGTACTTC. The variable domain in full, completed from reference TRBV2 and TRBJ2-7, reads EPEVTQTPSHQVTQMGQEVILRCVPISNHLYFYWYRQILGQKVEFLVSFYNNEISEKSEIFDDQFSVERPDGSNFTLKIRSTKLEDSAMYFCASSDWEGSEQYFGPGTRLTVT.